These 17 T cell receptor beta chains share one sample of origin, sequenced in a study of vaccination and CD4 T cells after COVID-19. The treatment: roughly 10-day PBMC culture with coronavirus spike peptide pools or control peptides (ViraFEST assay). Sequencing of DNA taken from cultured CD4+ T cells relied on the Oncomine TCR Beta short-read assay. MiXCR was run by TCRdb on the PCR reads, yielding one entry per CDR3 protein. This sample has under 25,000 distinct CDR3 sequences, with approximately 40% found just once. For these receptors, no antigen is known. This specimen consisted of CD4+ T cells from blood, cultured in vitro, obtained after SARS-CoV-2 vaccination. These receptors all come from a human donor who had recovered from COVID-19.

This clonotype came up a few times. V usage is TRBV24-1 and J usage is TRBJ2-1, with TRBD1 identical over 11 bases. The ends lost 4 bases at V and 15 bases at J; junction bases unmatched: 10. The germline gives CDR1 KGHDR, CDR2 SFDVKD. There are 14 residues in the CDR3. The CDR3, as DNA: TGTGCCACCAGTGAAGACCCGGGGACAGGGGGTCGGTTCTTC. Translated: CATSEDPGTGGRFF.

In this sample, this clonotype turned up a few times. The genes are TRBV27 and TRBJ1-2, with a weak D call TRBD1 (5 bases). Germline lookup yields CDR1 MNHEY and CDR2 SMNVEV (reference sequence). This CDR3 has 15 amino acids. Between the trimmed V and J ends, which lost 5 bases and 4 bases, there was a span of 17 bases. CDR3 nucleotide sequence: TGTGCCAGCAGTCCGACAGACAGACCCTTCTATGGCTACACCTTC. It codes for CASSPTDRPFYGYTF.

The V call is TRBV9, the J call TRBJ2-2, with D possibly being TRBD2 (7 bases). Trimming stripped 10 bases from V and 0 bases from J, with 13 bases between. The CDR3 sequence is 14 residues long. The germline V gene has CDR1 SGDLS and CDR2 YYNGEE. CDR3 sequence reads: CAPGGGANTGELFF. The CDR3, as DNA: TGTGCCCCAGGCGGGGGCGCGAACACCGGGGAGCTGTTTTTT.

The chain links TRBV19 to TRBJ2-7, with 9 bases that match TRBD2. Germline V gene sequence: CDR1 LNHDA, CDR2 SQIVND (reference sequence). The length of the CDR3 is 15 residues. The J segment lost 1 base and the V segment lost 4 bases, leaving 5 bases of the junction unmatched. The CDR3 here is CASSRASGESYEQYF. CDR3 DNA: TGTGCCAGTAGTAGAGCTAGCGGGGAATCCTACGAGCAGTACTTC.

This clonotype was picked up a small number of times. This chain uses TRBV6-2 or TRBV6-3 with TRBJ1-1; D gene uncertain. The CDR3 sequence is 13 residues long. V lost 5 bases and J lost 1, with 8 bases in between. CDR1 and CDR2 from the germline V gene are MNHEY and SVGEGT. The CDR3 DNA is TGTGCCAGCAGTATACGCACGAACACTGAAGCTTTCTTT. This sequence encodes CASSIRTNTEAFF.

The chain recombines TRBV29-1 with TRBJ2-3; 7 positions agree with TRBD1. Germline V gene data show CDR1 as SQVTM and CDR2 as ANQGSEA. CDR3 length: 15 residues. The trim removed 3 bases at V and 6 bases at J, leaving 12 bases unmatched. Here the CDR3 reads CSVEVRAGGTDTQYF. The CDR3 DNA reads as TGCAGCGTTGAGGTGAGGGCAGGGGGTACGGATACGCAGTATTTT.

Sample share makes this clonotype large. The chain couples TRBV20-1 to TRBJ2-7; the match to TRBD2 covers 8 bases. CDR3 length: 14 residues. Looked up from germline, CDR1 is DFQATT and CDR2 is SNEGSKA (reference sequence). The junction had 5 bases not matched to a gene; V was cut back by 0 bases and J by 4 bases. The CDR3 reads CSARDAGGAYEQYF. As DNA, the CDR3 is TGCAGTGCTAGAGATGCCGGGGGGGCTTACGAGCAGTACTTC.

This clonotype appeared once. The rearrangement uses TRBV6-1 and TRBJ2-1, with D tentatively TRBD2 (6 bases). CDR1 is MNHNS and CDR2 is SASEGT in the germline V gene. There are 15 residues in the CDR3. V lost 6 bases and J lost 3, with 15 bases in between. The CDR3 DNA follows: TGTGCCAGCAGGAAATCGGAGGGGATCTACAATGAGCAGTTCTTC. As protein: CASRKSEGIYNEQFF.

The genes are TRBV6-1 and TRBJ1-2; 10 bases agree with TRBD1. Germline CDR1 and CDR2: MNHNS and SASEGT. The CDR3 totals 14 residues. Trimming removed 3 bases from V and 7 bases from J; junction bases left unmatched: 5. The chain's CDR3 is CASSDPGTGAGYTF. The CDR3 DNA reads TGTGCCAGCAGTGATCCCGGGACAGGGGCTGGCTACACCTTC.

This clonotype was seen once. The chain couples TRBV19 to TRBJ2-7; D is possibly TRBD2 (6 bases). Trimming left V 8 bases short and J 0 bases short, with 14 bases between. The CDR3 length is 14 residues. Germline V gene data show CDR1 as LNHDA and CDR2 as SQIVND (reference sequence). CDR3 DNA sequence: TGTGCCAGTGGCGGGACTCACGACTCCTACGAGCAGTACTTC. It translates to CASGGTHDSYEQYF.

In nucleotides, the CDR3 is TGTGCCAGCAGCTTGGGTTTGGGCGGAGGATTAAACCCCAACCGGCCCCAGCATTTT. This gives the protein CASSLGLGGGLNPNRPQHF. This chain uses TRBV5-5 with TRBJ1-5; D gene ambiguous. Trimming left V 0 bases short and J 9 bases short, with 28 bases between. Germline V lookup: CDR1 SGHKS, CDR2 YYEKEE (reference sequence). This CDR3 is built from 19 residues.

The chain has TRBV20-1 and TRBJ1-1; D is unclear. Trimming removed 2 bases at V and 4 bases at J, with 11 bases between. CDR1 is DFQATT and CDR2 is SNEGSKA in the germline V gene (reference sequence). This CDR3 region has 13 residues. CDR3 sequence (DNA): TGCAGTGCTAGATCGGCTGTTGGCACTGAAGCTTTCTTT. Translated, it gives CSARSAVGTEAFF.

This clonotype has only a few counts. The chain has TRBV6-2 or TRBV6-3 and TRBJ1-1; D is undetermined. V lost 7 bases, J lost 1 base, and 13 bases lay in between. This CDR3 is built from 14 residues. The germline CDR1 and CDR2 sequences are MNHEY and SVGEGT. CDR3: CASIKSGGNTEAFF. CDR3 DNA: TGTGCCAGCATCAAGAGTGGAGGGAACACTGAAGCTTTCTTT.

This clonotype has more than one count but fewer than ten. The chain employs TRBV20-1 and TRBJ1-6; 9 nucleotides line up with TRBD1. Losses at the gene ends were 5 bases for V and 10 bases for J; bases not matched to a gene: 9. Germline-derived CDR1 and CDR2 are DFQATT and SNEGSKA (reference sequence). The length of the CDR3 is 14 residues. The CDR3 is CSAPWGTGNSPLHF. The CDR3 region has the DNA TGCAGTGCTCCGTGGGGGACAGGGAACTCACCCCTCCACTTT.

The chain links TRBV20-1 to TRBJ2-7; 11 nucleotides agree with TRBD2. Trimming at V came to 2 bases and at J to 3 bases, leaving 3 bases not matched to a gene. The CDR3 totals 14 residues. Germline V CDR1 and CDR2: DFQATT, SNEGSKA (reference sequence). CDR3 DNA: TGCAGTGCTAGACCCCTAGCGGGGGGCTACGAGCAGTACTTC. This gives the protein CSARPLAGGYEQYF.

This chain uses TRBV6-5 with TRBJ1-2; no clear D gene. The ends were cut back, 0 bases at V and 0 bases at J, with 8 bases in the middle. The CDR3 covers 15 residues. Germline CDR1 reads MNHEY; CDR2 reads SVGAGI. The CDR3 here is CASSYSGTTNYGYTF. Here the CDR3 DNA reads TGTGCCAGCAGTTACTCGGGCACTACTAACTATGGCTACACCTTC.

The CDR3 region is CASSQRPDSAFSSPLHF. The CDR3 nucleotides are TGTGCCAGTAGTCAACGACCGGACAGCGCGTTTAGTTCACCCCTCCACTTT. This sequence joins TRBV19 and TRBJ1-6; D might be TRBD1 (6 bases). V gave up 5 bases and J gave up 9 bases, with 23 bases separating them. The germline CDR1 and CDR2 sequences are LNHDA and SQIVND (reference sequence). The CDR3 spans 17 residues.